These 7 T cell receptor beta chains came from one sample sequenced in a study of identical twins. One entry per CDR3 protein results from TCRdb running MiXCR on the 5' RACE reads. The sample yields 500,000 to 600,000 distinct CDR3 sequences, 20% to 25% seen once. Separately, the same data were catalogued under a study of T cells expressing NK-cell markers.

Sequenced sample: CD4+ T cells sorted from blood. Receptor source: a woman in her late teens or twenties in good health.

The sample holds many counts of this clonotype. V and J are TRBV12-3 or TRBV12-4 and TRBJ1-1, with 7 bases fitting TRBD1. The CDR3 sequence is 14 residues long. J was trimmed by 1 base and V by 7 bases; bases with no gene match: 6. Here the CDR3 reads CASIKQGSNTEAFF. The CDR3, as DNA: TGTGCCAGCATTAAACAGGGGTCGAACACTGAAGCTTTCTTT.

This clonotype was counted a few times. The chain joins TRBV12-5 to TRBJ1-2; weak D call: TRBD1 (5 bases). The germline V gene encodes CDR1 LGHNT and CDR2 FRNRAP. There are 13 residues in the CDR3. Trimming took off 3 bases at V and 7 bases at J, with 12 bases between the two ends. Here the CDR3 reads CASGLAGHLGYTF. CDR3 DNA sequence: TGTGCTAGTGGTTTAGCAGGGCACCTTGGCTACACCTTC. The entire variable domain, with the rest obtained from reference TRBV12-5 and TRBJ1-2, is as follows: DARVTQTPRHKVTEMGQEVTMRCQPILGHNTVFWYRQTMMQGLELLAYFRNRAPLDDSGMPKDRFSAEMPDATLATLKIQPSEPRDSAVYFCASGLAGHLGYTFGSGTRLTVV.

This sequence joins TRBV30 and TRBJ1-1; perhaps TRBD1 as D (5 bases). Germline V gene data show CDR1 as GTSNPN and CDR2 as SVGIG (reference sequence). The CDR3 totals 16 residues. V lost 2 bases to trimming and J lost 2 bases, with 18 bases between them. CDR3 coding DNA: TGTGCCTGGAGTCACCCTCCTACAGGTGTCAACACTGAAGCTTTCTTT. Amino acid sequence: CAWSHPPTGVNTEAFF.

The CDR3 is CASRFDRGSYNEQFF. In DNA, the CDR3 is TGCGCCAGCAGATTCGACAGGGGTTCCTACAATGAGCAGTTCTTC. The V gene is TRBV5-1, the J gene TRBJ2-1, with 8 nucleotides matching TRBD1. V shed 5 bases, J shed 1 base, and the junction held 5 bases outside the gene matches. The CDR3 totals 15 residues. Germline values: CDR1 SGHRS, CDR2 YFSETQ.

This clonotype appeared a few times. The V and J genes are TRBV3-1 and TRBJ2-2; D is uncertain. The V end lost 2 bases, the J end lost 0 bases, and 10 bases lay between the germline ends. The germline V gene encodes CDR1 LGHDT and CDR2 YNNKEL (reference sequence). The CDR3 consists of 16 residues. Written as DNA, the CDR3 is TGTGCCAGCAGCCAATCCGGACGGACGAACACCGGGGAGCTGTTTTTT. Translated: CASSQSGRTNTGELFF.

The CDR3 bases are TGTGCCAGCAGCCATGGGACTCCAAGCTCCTACGAGCAGTACTTC. Translated, it gives CASSHGTPSSYEQYF. The J gene is TRBJ2-7, the V gene TRBV7-2, with D possibly being TRBD2 (6 bases). Germline V gene data show CDR1 as SGHTA and CDR2 as FQGNSA. The CDR3 has 15 residues. V gave up 5 bases and J gave up 0 bases, with 14 bases separating them.

The chain employs TRBV20-1 and TRBJ2-3, with 12 positions matching TRBD2. The CDR3 is 14 amino acids. The germline V gene encodes CDR1 DFQATT and CDR2 SNEGSKA (reference sequence). The trim removed 3 bases at V and 11 bases at J, leaving 9 bases unmatched. The CDR3 reads CSASGASGRVGQYF. The DNA of the CDR3 is TGCAGTGCTAGTGGGGCTAGCGGGAGGGTGGGGCAGTATTTT.